A selection of T cell receptor beta chains follows, all from one sample in a study of T cell responses to AZD1222 COVID-19 vaccine. The protocol was immunoSEQ multiplex PCR, while the TCRdb copy is restricted to in-frame clones and leaves out a portion. The sample carries 100,000 to 150,000 clones, less than 95% recorded once. This material consisted of peripheral blood, taken on day 0 of MenACWY control vaccination. The receptors stem from an adult in good health. The CDR3 runs from the conserved cysteine through the conserved F or W. A D gene is named only where the DNA matches it firmly. Part of the rows lack a size; the others show once, few, many or a class for expanded clones.

TRBJ1-4 TRBV7-9 TRBD1 NA TGTGCCAGCAGACGGGCCGGGACAGGGTATTTTGAAAAACTGTTTTTT CASRRAGTGYFEKLFF
TRBJ1-1 TRBV24-1 TRBD1 NA TGTGCCACCAGTGAGACCAGGGGGGGGTACACTGAAGCTTTCTTT CATSETRGGYTEAFF
TRBJ1-1 TRBV5-8 NA NA TGTGCCAGCAGCTTTCCCTACCGGGGGAGCACTGAAGCTTTCTTT CASSFPYRGSTEAFF
TRBJ2-3 TRBV6-2/TRBV6-3 TRBD2 NA TGTGCCAGCAGTTACAATAGCGGGAGGTCCACAGATACGCAGTATTTT CASSYNSGRSTDTQYF
TRBJ2-3 TRBV10-1 TRBD2 once TGCGCCAGCAATAAGGGACTAGCGAAGTCAGATACGCAGTATTTT CASNKGLAKSDTQYF
TRBJ1-4 TRBV18 NA NA TGTGCCAGCTCACCACCGGAGGGACTTACTAATGAAAAACTGTTTTTT CASSPPEGLTNEKLFF
TRBJ2-3 TRBV28 TRBD2 NA TGTGCCAGCAGTTTATACTCCTTAAGCGGGGGAGCACTAGATACGCAGTATTTT CASSLYSLSGGALDTQYF
TRBJ1-1 TRBV11-2 NA few TGTGCCAGCAGCTTAACACAGGGCGCGGGGAGCACTGAAGCTTTCTTT CASSLTQGAGSTEAFF
TRBJ1-1 TRBV13 NA NA TGTGCCAGCAGCCCCGGCACCAAGAACACTGAAGCTTTCTTT CASSPGTKNTEAFF
TRBJ1-3 TRBV3-1/TRBV3-2 NA NA TGTGCCAGCAGCCAAGAGGAAAGACGGACCTCTGGAAACACCATATATTTT CASSQEERRTSGNTIYF
TRBJ1-2 TRBV28 NA NA TGTGCCAGCAGTTTTCGTAGCACCTATGGCTACACCTTC CASSFRSTYGYTF
TRBJ2-1 TRBV19 TRBD2 once TGTGCCAGTAGTATTTCGGTCACTAGCGGGAGAAATGAGCAGTTCTTC CASSISVTSGRNEQFF
TRBJ1-3 TRBV5-6 NA NA TGTGCCAGCAGCTCCAGGGTCCGCTCTGGAAACACCATATATTTT CASSSRVRSGNTIYF
TRBJ2-6 TRBV6-5 NA NA TGTGCCGGAACACCCGAGCCCTCTGGGGCCAACGTCCTGACTTTC CAGTPEPSGANVLTF
TRBJ2-3 TRBV28 NA NA TGTGCCAGCAGTTTGCGCGGGGCAGATACGCAGTATTTT CASSLRGADTQYF
TRBJ2-3 TRBV14 TRBD2 NA TGTGCCAGCAGCCAGACCGGGACTAGTGTTGCAGATACGCAGTATTTT CASSQTGTSVADTQYF
TRBJ1-4 TRBV3-1/TRBV3-2 NA once TGTGCCAGCAGCCACCTTTGGCGCACTAATGAAAAACTGTTTTTT CASSHLWRTNEKLFF
TRBJ2-5 TRBV7-8 TRBD2 NA TGTGCCAGCAGCTTCTCTAGCGGGGGGGCTGCGGAGACCCAGTACTTC CASSFSSGGAAETQYF
TRBJ1-2 TRBV11-2 TRBD1 NA TGTGCCAGCAGCTACGGACAGGGGGATGGCTACACCTTC CASSYGQGDGYTF
TRBJ1-2 TRBV4-1 NA NA TGCGCCAGCAGCCAAGGGAATAAAGGCTATGGCTACACCTTC CASSQGNKGYGYTF
TRBJ2-1 TRBV27 NA NA TGTGCCAGCAGTTGGGGGGTGAACAATGAGCAGTTCTTC CASSWGVNNEQFF
TRBJ1-2 TRBV10-2 NA NA TGCGCCAGCAGGAGCCCAGGACAGAACTATGGCTACACCTTC CASRSPGQNYGYTF
TRBJ1-5 TRBV28 NA NA TGTGCCAGCAGTGTGACTGACCTAGCGGGGAATCAGCCCCAGCATTTT CASSVTDLAGNQPQHF
TRBJ2-1 TRBV5-6 TRBD2 NA TGTGCCAGCAGCTTGGTAGCTAGCGGGGGATCTGAGCAGTTCTTC CASSLVASGGSEQFF
TRBJ2-6 TRBV7-9 NA NA TGTGCCAGCAGCCTAGGAGTAGGGACAAGCACTGGGGCCAACGTCCTGACTTTC CASSLGVGTSTGANVLTF
TRBJ2-3 TRBV7-8 TRBD2 NA TGTGCCAGCAGCTTGGCGGGGACTAGCGGGGGGCACACAGATACGCAGTATTTT CASSLAGTSGGHTDTQYF
TRBJ2-1 TRBV5-1 NA once TGCGCCAGCACTGAGCCCACCGGGACGCTGGAGCAGTTCTTC CASTEPTGTLEQFF
TRBJ2-7 TRBV30 NA once TGTGCCTGGAGTGTTAGCGACTACGAGCAGTACTTC CAWSVSDYEQYF
TRBJ2-7 TRBV28 TRBD2 NA TGTGCCAGCAGGTCCGGGACTAGCGGGAGGAAAATCAACGAGCAGTACTTC CASRSGTSGRKINEQYF
TRBJ2-1 TRBV9 TRBD1 few TGTGCCAGCAGCGTCGGGACAGGCTACAATGAGCAGTTCTTC CASSVGTGYNEQFF
TRBJ1-1 TRBV4-2 NA NA TGTGCCAGCAGCCAAGAATCACCGAACACTGAAGCTTTCTTT CASSQESPNTEAFF
TRBJ2-1 TRBV12-3/TRBV12-4 NA NA TGTGCCACCAAAACGGGACACTACAATGAGCAGTTCTTC CATKTGHYNEQFF
TRBJ2-7 TRBV6-5 TRBD1 NA TGTGCCAGCAACCAAGGGACAGGAAACTACGAGCAGTACTTC CASNQGTGNYEQYF
TRBJ1-2 TRBV28 TRBD1 NA TGTGCCAGCAGGTCAACAGGGGGGGACTATGGCTACACCTTC CASRSTGGDYGYTF
TRBJ1-1 TRBV6-1 NA NA TGTGCCAGCAGTGAAAGGGGAGAGAACACTGAAGCTTTCTTT CASSERGENTEAFF
TRBJ1-2 TRBV14 NA NA TGTGCCAGCAGCCAAGTGGTGGGCGGCTACACCTTC CASSQVVGGYTF
TRBJ2-7 TRBV14 NA once TGTGCCAGCAGCCAAGGATTCTTCGAGCAGTACTTC CASSQGFFEQYF
TRBJ1-5 TRBV7-2 NA NA TGTGCCAGCAGCTTAGGACACCTTAGCAATCAGCCCCAGCATTTT CASSLGHLSNQPQHF
TRBJ1-6 TRBV7-9 TRBD1 NA TGTGCCAGCAGCTTAGATAGAGGACAGGGGCTTTCACCCCTCCACTTT CASSLDRGQGLSPLHF
TRBJ1-5 TRBV2 TRBD1 NA TGTGCCAGCAGCAGGACAGGGACTCAGCCCCAGCATTTT CASSRTGTQPQHF
TRBJ2-2 TRBV7-2 TRBD1 NA TGTGCCAGCAGCCCCGACAGGGGGTACACCGGGGAGCTGTTTTTT CASSPDRGYTGELFF
TRBJ1-5 TRBV30 TRBD1 NA TGTGCCTGGAGTCGGACAGGGAACTTGCAGCCCCAGCATTTT CAWSRTGNLQPQHF
TRBJ1-1 TRBV3-1/TRBV3-2 NA NA TGTGCCAGCAGCCAAAGGCACAGAGACGTGGCTGAAGCTTTCTTT CASSQRHRDVAEAFF
TRBJ2-3 TRBV19 TRBD2 NA TGTGCCAGTAGTAGGACTAGCGGGGGACCCACAGATACGCAGTATTTT CASSRTSGGPTDTQYF